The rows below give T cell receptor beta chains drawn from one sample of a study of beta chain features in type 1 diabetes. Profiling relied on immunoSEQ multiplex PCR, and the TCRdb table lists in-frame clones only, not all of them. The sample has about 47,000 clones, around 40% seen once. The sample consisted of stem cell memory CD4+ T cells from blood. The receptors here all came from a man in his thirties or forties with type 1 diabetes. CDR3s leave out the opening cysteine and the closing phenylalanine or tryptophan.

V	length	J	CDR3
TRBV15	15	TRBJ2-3	ATSRDRGLAGGDTQY
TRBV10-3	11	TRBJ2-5	ASSTSGQETQY
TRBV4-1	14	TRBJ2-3	ASSQDRRGLADTQY
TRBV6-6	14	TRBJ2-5	ASRSQPSGAQETQY
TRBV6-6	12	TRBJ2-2	ATRPTGNTGELF
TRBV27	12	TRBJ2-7	ASSLLGQSYEQY
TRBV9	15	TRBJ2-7	ASSVGGLAGSVYEQY
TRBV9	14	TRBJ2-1	ASSGQGSASGRKQF
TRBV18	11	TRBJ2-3	ATTGGGTDTQY
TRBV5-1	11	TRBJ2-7	ASYRDYSYEQY